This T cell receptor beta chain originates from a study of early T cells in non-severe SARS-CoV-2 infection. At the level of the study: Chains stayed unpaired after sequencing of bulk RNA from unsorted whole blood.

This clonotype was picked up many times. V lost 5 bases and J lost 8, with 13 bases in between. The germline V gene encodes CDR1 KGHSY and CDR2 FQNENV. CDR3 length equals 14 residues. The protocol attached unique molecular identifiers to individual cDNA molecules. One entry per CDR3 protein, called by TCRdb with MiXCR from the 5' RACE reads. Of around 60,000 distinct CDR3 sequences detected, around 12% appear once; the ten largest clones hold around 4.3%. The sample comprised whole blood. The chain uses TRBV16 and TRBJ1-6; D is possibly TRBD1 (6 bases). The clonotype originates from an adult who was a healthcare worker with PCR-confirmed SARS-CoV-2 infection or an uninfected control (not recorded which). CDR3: CASSGLGGHSPLHF. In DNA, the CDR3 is TGTGCCAGCAGCGGTCTGGGGGGCCATTCACCCCTCCACTTT. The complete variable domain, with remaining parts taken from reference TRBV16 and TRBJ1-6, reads GEEVAQTPKHLVRGEGQKAKLYCAPIKGHSYVFWYQQVLKNEFKFLISFQNENVFDETGMPKERFSAKCLPNSPCSLEIQATKLEDSAVYFCASSGLGGHSPLHFGNGTRLTVT.